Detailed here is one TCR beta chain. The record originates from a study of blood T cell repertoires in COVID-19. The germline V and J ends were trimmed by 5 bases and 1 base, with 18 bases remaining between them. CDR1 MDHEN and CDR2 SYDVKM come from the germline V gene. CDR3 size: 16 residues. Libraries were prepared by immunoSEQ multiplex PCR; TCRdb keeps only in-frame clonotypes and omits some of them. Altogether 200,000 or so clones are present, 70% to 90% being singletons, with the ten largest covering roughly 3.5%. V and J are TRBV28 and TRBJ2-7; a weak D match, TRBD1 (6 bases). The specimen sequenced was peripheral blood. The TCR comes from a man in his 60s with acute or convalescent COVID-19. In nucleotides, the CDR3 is TGTGCCAGCAGTCGCTCCTCCACTAGGGGGTCCTACGAGCAGTACTTC. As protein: CASSRSSTRGSYEQYF.